This TCR beta chain was sequenced during a study of CD8 T cells in ankylosing spondylitis. Study observations and caveats: The clones that were linked to disease were reported to be significantly enriched in matched synovial fluid samples from ankylosing spondylitis patients. Roughly eight highly homologous variants made up a TCR beta motif that seemed to typify ankylosing spondylitis blood. CD8+ disease-linked clones were present at relatively low frequencies in blood.

CDR1 and CDR2 (germline): ENHRY, SYGVKD. Deletions cut 6 bases from V and 4 bases from J, with 18 bases between. CDR3 length equals 15 residues. This clonotype was recorded many times. What it recognizes is unknown. MiXCR, run by TCRdb on the 5' RACE reads, gives a single entry per CDR3 protein. The sample lists approximately 240,000 distinct CDR3 sequences; about 24% were seen once. The chain has TRBV10-3 and TRBJ1-2; D is possibly TRBD1 (5 bases). What was sequenced was blood, either unsorted or a sorted T cell fraction (not recorded which). The clonotype comes from a male donor with ankylosing spondylitis or in good health (not recorded which). CDR3 sequence: CAIRGTDRPPYGYTF. CDR3 DNA: TGTGCCATCAGGGGGACCGACCGACCTCCCTATGGCTACACCTTC.